The clone carrying this TCR beta chain was detected only a few times. Its cognate antigen is unknown. The record originates from a study of T-cell reconstitution after alpha-beta-depleted transplantation in children. General observations from the study: Recipient T cells and thymic progenitors that survived were the source of the high TCRbeta diversity seen at day 60 in some patients. By about two months after transplant, alpha-beta T cells reportedly arose from several hundred graft clones that had expanded. One year after transplant, T-cell counts and diversity came mostly from newly produced T cells.

During its preparation, the TCRbeta library received unique molecular identifiers. TCRdb itself ran the PCR reads through MiXCR, one entry per CDR3 protein. The repertoire has hundreds of thousands of distinct CDR3 sequences, over 9.5% of them found once; the top ten carry approximately 2%. V was shortened by 6 bases and J by 4 bases, with 10 bases between the two germline ends. This CDR3 region has 14 residues. Germline CDR1 and CDR2: SGHAT and FQNNGV. This rearrangement joins TRBV11-2 to TRBJ1-6; D is perhaps TRBD1 (5 bases). The sequence derives from a child aged 2-15 years with inherited bone marrow failure, due to receive a stem cell transplant. Sequencing was performed on PBMCs, taken before TCRalphabeta/CD19-depleted stem cell transplant. The CDR3 DNA is TGTGCCAGCAGGGGGGGGGTATATAATTCACCCCTCCACTTT. It codes for CASRGGVYNSPLHF.